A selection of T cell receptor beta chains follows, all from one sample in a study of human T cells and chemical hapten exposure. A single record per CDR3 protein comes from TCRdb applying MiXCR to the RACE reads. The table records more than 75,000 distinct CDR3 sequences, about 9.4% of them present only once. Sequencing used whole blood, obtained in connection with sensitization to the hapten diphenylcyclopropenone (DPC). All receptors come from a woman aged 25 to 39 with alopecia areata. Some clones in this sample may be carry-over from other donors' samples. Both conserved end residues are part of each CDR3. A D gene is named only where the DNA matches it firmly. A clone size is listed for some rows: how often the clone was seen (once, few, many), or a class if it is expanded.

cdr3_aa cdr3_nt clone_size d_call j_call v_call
CASSQVPRAGDYEQYF TGCGCCAGCAGCCAAGTTCCACGAGCGGGAGATTACGAGCAGTACTTC . TRBD2 TRBJ2-7 TRBV4-1
CASSSLGASSYNEQFF TGTGCCAGCAGCTCCCTTGGCGCAAGCTCCTACAATGAGCAGTTCTTC many . TRBJ2-1 TRBV11-3
CSARQSNSNQPQHF TGCAGTGCTAGACAGTCCAATAGCAATCAGCCCCAGCATTTT . . TRBJ1-5 TRBV20-1
CASSLIDRKQYF TGTGCCAGCAGCCTAATCGATAGAAAGCAGTACTTC few . TRBJ2-7 TRBV14
CARINRANLAKNIQYF TGCGCCAGAATCAACAGGGCTAACCTAGCCAAAAACATTCAGTACTTC . . TRBJ2-4 TRBV10-1
CASSNPLWTEAFF TGTGCCAGCAGCAACCCCTTGTGGACTGAAGCTTTCTTT many . TRBJ1-1 TRBV6-2/TRBV6-3
CASSPSGTAREQYF TGTGCCAGCTCACCATCGGGGACTGCTAGGGAGCAGTACTTC many . TRBJ2-7 TRBV18
CASSVMVPQHF TGTGCCAGCAGCGTAATGGTCCCCCAGCATTTT many . TRBJ1-5 TRBV9
CASSSDPLGGNTIYF TGTGCCAGCAGCTCTGACCCCCTGGGCGGAAACACCATATATTTT . . TRBJ1-3 TRBV7-6
CASSSPGQGSTEAFF TGTGCCAGCAGTTCACCGGGACAGGGGTCCACTGAAGCTTTCTTT many TRBD1 TRBJ1-1 TRBV28
CASSATGNTGELFF TGTGCCAGCAGTGCGACAGGGAACACCGGGGAGCTGTTTTTT many . TRBJ2-2 TRBV2
CASSFGGVASPLHF TGTGCCAGCAGTTTTGGGGGGGTTGCCTCACCCCTCCACTTT many . TRBJ1-6 TRBV28
CASSQDPNTEAFF TGCGCCAGCAGCCAAGACCCGAACACTGAAGCTTTCTTT . . TRBJ1-1 TRBV4-3
CASSLSPEWPTIYNEQFF TGTGCCAGCAGTTTATCCCCCGAGTGGCCCACGATCTACAATGAGCAGTTCTTC many . TRBJ2-1 TRBV27
CASGLEQGAASGTQYF TGTGCTAGTGGTTTGGAACAGGGCGCAGCCAGTGGGACCCAGTACTTC few . TRBJ2-5 TRBV12-5
CASSFGQGGSEAFF TGTGCCAGCAGTTTTGGACAGGGCGGTTCTGAAGCTTTCTTT many TRBD1 TRBJ1-1 TRBV12-3/TRBV12-4
CASNMGQGFYGYTF TGTGCCAGCAACATGGGACAGGGCTTCTATGGCTACACCTTC many TRBD1 TRBJ1-2 TRBV6-2/TRBV6-3
CASSTDFPYGYTF TGCGCCAGCAGCACCGACTTTCCGTATGGCTACACCTTC many . TRBJ1-2 TRBV5-1
CASSQGLGVQETQYF TGTGCCAGCAGCCAGGGACTAGGGGTCCAAGAGACCCAGTACTTC many TRBD2 TRBJ2-5 TRBV3-1
CASSEGADNSPLHF TGTGCCAGCAGCGAAGGGGCCGATAATTCACCCCTCCACTTT many . TRBJ1-6 TRBV9
CASSPRATGGHQPQHF TGTGCCAGCAGTCCTAGAGCGACAGGGGGCCATCAGCCCCAGCATTTT . TRBD1 TRBJ1-5 TRBV12-3/TRBV12-4
CASSQRGGIDEKLFF TGTGCCAGCAGCCAACGAGGGGGAATTGACGAAAAACTGTTTTTT many . TRBJ1-4 TRBV7-9
CATGTSNSPLHF TGTGCCACCGGGACAAGCAATTCACCCCTCCACTTT . . TRBJ1-6 TRBV28
CASSPIAGGLVGANVLTF TGTGCCAGCAGCCCCATAGCGGGGGGGCTTGTTGGGGCCAACGTCCTGACTTTC . TRBD2 TRBJ2-6 TRBV3-1
CSVRDRGNTEAFF TGCAGCGTCCGGGACAGGGGTAACACTGAAGCTTTCTTT many TRBD1 TRBJ1-1 TRBV29-1
CASSLNRSWRGGLGYYNEQFF TGTGCCAGCAGTTTAAACCGGTCCTGGCGGGGGGGCCTAGGATACTACAATGAGCAGTTCTTC many TRBD2 TRBJ2-1 TRBV12-3/TRBV12-4
CSVDRGTNTEAFF TGCAGCGTAGACAGGGGGACGAACACTGAAGCTTTCTTT many TRBD1 TRBJ1-1 TRBV29-1
CASSSISVRSAAYNEQFF TGTGCCAGCAGCTCTATTAGCGTCAGGTCTGCAGCTTACAATGAGCAGTTCTTC many . TRBJ2-1 TRBV7-9
CASSLGASGNTIYF TGCGCCAGCAGCTTAGGGGCCTCTGGAAACACCATATATTTT many . TRBJ1-3 TRBV5-1
CASSSGTGNMNTEAFF TGCGCCAGCAGCTCCGGGACAGGGAACATGAACACTGAAGCTTTCTTT few TRBD1 TRBJ1-1 TRBV5-1
CASSLTGANSPLHF TGTGCCAGCAGTTTGACAGGGGCGAATTCACCCCTCCACTTT . TRBD1 TRBJ1-6 TRBV12-3/TRBV12-4
CASSLEFKTEAFF TGTGCCAGCAGCTTAGAGTTCAAGACTGAAGCTTTCTTT many . TRBJ1-1 TRBV7-9
CASSPTMNTGELFF TGTGCCAGCAGCCCGACAATGAACACCGGGGAGCTGTTTTTT medium-sized . TRBJ2-2 TRBV7-9
CASSEWRDTEAFF TGTGCCAGCAGTGAGTGGAGGGACACTGAAGCTTTCTTT . . TRBJ1-1 TRBV6-1
CASSELEETQYF TGTGCCAGCAGTGAACTTGAAGAGACCCAGTACTTC . . TRBJ2-5 TRBV2
CAWKPVRAGELFF TGTGCCTGGAAGCCAGTTCGCGCCGGGGAGCTGTTTTTT few . TRBJ2-2 TRBV30
CASSLWTSGTGELFF TGTGCCAGCAGTTTATGGACTAGCGGCACCGGGGAGCTGTTTTTT many TRBD2 TRBJ2-2 TRBV28
CASSLGGSVYNEQFF TGTGCCAGCAGCTTGGGCGGGAGTGTCTACAATGAGCAGTTCTTC . TRBD2 TRBJ2-1 TRBV7-6
CASSAEIPGMNTEAFF TGTGCCAGCAGTGCCGAAATACCAGGCATGAACACTGAAGCTTTCTTT many . TRBJ1-1 TRBV2
CATGTGFYEQYF TGTGCCACCGGGACAGGCTTCTACGAGCAGTACTTC few TRBD1 TRBJ2-7 TRBV28
CASSRDFRDEQFF TGTGCCAGCTCACGGGATTTTCGGGATGAGCAGTTCTTC . . TRBJ2-1 TRBV18
CSVGRGPGNTIYF TGCAGCGTTGGGAGGGGGCCTGGAAACACCATATATTTT . TRBD1 TRBJ1-3 TRBV29-1
CSASDSNQPQHF TGCAGTGCTAGCGACAGCAATCAGCCCCAGCATTTT . . TRBJ1-5 TRBV20-1
CAWSGSGGNEQFF TGTGCCTGGAGTGGTAGTGGCGGTAATGAGCAGTTCTTC few . TRBJ2-1 TRBV30
CVSSASRDAYEQYF TGCGTCAGCAGTGCGAGTAGGGACGCTTACGAGCAGTACTTC . . TRBJ2-7 TRBV10-2
CASSIGGRIATNEKLFF TGTGCCAGTAGTATAGGGGGTCGGATCGCAACTAATGAAAAACTGTTTTTT . . TRBJ1-4 TRBV19
CASSSLGPSEQYF TGTGCCAGCAGTTCTCTAGGTCCCTCGGAGCAGTACTTC few . TRBJ2-7 TRBV28
CASIEQGMNTEAFF TGTGCCAGCATAGAACAGGGGATGAACACTGAAGCTTTCTTT many TRBD1 TRBJ1-1 TRBV13
CSVQLNTDTQYF TGCAGCGTTCAGCTAAACACAGATACGCAGTATTTT many . TRBJ2-3 TRBV29-1
CASSGSLSGRYNNEQFF TGTGCCAGCAGCGGATCTTTAAGCGGGAGGTACAACAATGAGCAGTTCTTC . TRBD2 TRBJ2-1 TRBV25-1
CASSYGGRWVDTQYF TGTGCCAGCAGTTATGGGGGACGCTGGGTAGATACGCAGTATTTT many . TRBJ2-3 TRBV27
CASSSPLREGYTF TGTGCCAGCAGTAGTCCCCTACGGGAAGGCTACACCTTC many . TRBJ1-2 TRBV27
CASSLGDRNTEAFF TGCGCCAGCAGCTTAGGGGACAGGAACACTGAAGCTTTCTTT many TRBD1 TRBJ1-1 TRBV5-1
CASSPKAVRTTSYEQYF TGTGCCAGCTCACCAAAGGCTGTAAGGACAACCTCCTACGAGCAGTACTTC many . TRBJ2-7 TRBV18
CASSLIQTQNTEAFF TGTGCCAGCAGTTTGATACAGACCCAGAACACTGAAGCTTTCTTT . . TRBJ1-1 TRBV28
CASRGPGLPFSTDTQYF TGTGCCAGCAGAGGTCCGGGACTACCATTTAGCACAGATACGCAGTATTTT many TRBD2 TRBJ2-3 TRBV5-5
CSVTTVISYTF TGCAGCGTCACGACAGTTATTAGCTACACCTTC few . TRBJ1-2 TRBV29-1
CAWSVKGGLETQYF TGTGCCTGGAGTGTAAAGGGGGGCTTGGAGACCCAGTACTTC many . TRBJ2-5 TRBV30